One sample yielded the 27 T cell receptor beta chains listed below, sequenced in a study of blood T cells in healthy people across ages. Together with a sample-barcoded 5' primer, a J-beta primer mix was included in a second PCR lasting about 7 to 12 cycles. From the 5' RACE reads, TCRdb called clonotypes with MiXCR, one entry per CDR3 protein. This table has about 1.1 million distinct CDR3 sequences, approximately 38% appearing once. The sample taken for sequencing was blood. Receptors originate from a man between 18 and 29 years old in good health.

This chain links TRBV7-2 with TRBJ1-5, with D perhaps matching TRBD1 (5 bases). V gave up 2 bases and J gave up 3 bases, with 17 bases separating them. CDR3 length: 17 amino acids. In germline, CDR1 is SGHTA, CDR2 FQGNSA. CDR3 nucleotide sequence: TGTGCCAGCAGCTTAAGAAGTTGGGGGGGGAACAATCAGCCCCAGCATTTT. Its translation: CASSLRSWGGNNQPQHF. The full variable domain, with the rest looked up from reference TRBV7-2 and TRBJ1-5, is GAGVSQSPSNKVTEKGKDVELRCDPISGHTALYWYRQSLGQGLEFLIYFQGNSAPDKSGLPSDRFSAERTGGSVSTLTIQRTQQEDSAVYLCASSLRSWGGNNQPQHFGDGTRLSIL.

This chain connects TRBV6-5 to TRBJ2-3, with D perhaps assigned TRBD1 or TRBD2 (5 bases each). Looked up from germline, CDR1 is MNHEY and CDR2 is SVGAGI. V lost 5 bases, J lost 2 bases, and 14 bases lay in between. The CDR3 has 15 amino acids. CDR3 region: CASSGGGPNTDTQYF. For the CDR3, the DNA is TGTGCCAGCAGTGGGGGTGGGCCCAACACAGATACGCAGTATTTT.

The rearrangement uses TRBV7-2 and TRBJ1-2, with D tentatively TRBD1 (6 bases). Germline CDR1 is SGHTA and CDR2 is FQGNSA. Trimming took 6 bases from V and 6 from J, leaving 20 bases between them. The CDR3 extends over 15 amino acids. The CDR3 sequence: CASSFVLRGSDGYTF. The CDR3 DNA is TGTGCCAGCAGTTTCGTTCTCAGGGGTAGTGATGGCTACACCTTC.

This clonotype has only a few counts. The genes are TRBV20-1 and TRBJ1-2, with TRBD1 identical over 7 bases. With 6 bases clipped from V and 2 bases from J, the junction kept 15 bases outside the gene matches. The germline gives CDR1 DFQATT, CDR2 SNEGSKA (reference sequence). The CDR3 totals 16 residues. CDR3 nucleotides: TGCAGTGCGCGACAGGGATCGCGGGAGAAGAACTATGGCTACACCTTC. Translated, it gives CSARQGSREKNYGYTF.

The V call is TRBV20-1, the J call TRBJ2-7; D gene unclear. The V and J ends lost 2 bases and 2 bases respectively, with 19 bases between them. Germline V gene sequence: CDR1 DFQATT, CDR2 SNEGSKA (reference sequence). This CDR3 spans 16 amino acids. CDR3 DNA sequence: TGCAGTGCTAGAAGGTCCGGGCAGGTCTTAGCCTACGAGCAGTACTTC. It specifies CSARRSGQVLAYEQYF.

Ten or more counts support this clonotype. The chain links TRBV20-1 to TRBJ2-3; TRBD2 agrees at 8 bases. Germline CDR1 reads DFQATT; CDR2 reads SNEGSKA (reference sequence). J was trimmed by 6 bases and V by 3 bases; bases with no gene match: 11. The CDR3 runs 15 residues. The CDR3 sequence is CSASPAGEISDTQYF. The CDR3 DNA follows: TGCAGTGCTAGTCCAGCGGGGGAGATCTCGGATACGCAGTATTTT.

The rearrangement joins TRBV6-1 to TRBJ1-1; perhaps TRBD1 as D (6 bases). Germline lookup yields CDR1 MNHNS and CDR2 SASEGT. The CDR3 loop spans 13 amino acids. Trimming took 1 base from V and 9 from J, leaving 12 bases between them. The CDR3 region is CASSEGAGDQAFF. In DNA, the CDR3 is TGTGCCAGCAGTGAAGGAGCAGGGGATCAAGCTTTCTTT.

The chain has TRBV4-1 and TRBJ1-4; weak D call: TRBD1 (5 bases). Trimming took off 3 bases at V and 7 bases at J, with 18 bases between the two ends. The CDR3 is made up of 16 amino acids. Germline values: CDR1 MGHRA, CDR2 YSYEKL. The CDR3 DNA reads as TGCGCCAGCAGCCATGGGGGGGTGAAAGACGGTGAAAAACTGTTTTTT. Protein: CASSHGGVKDGEKLFF.

The chain has TRBV4-2 and TRBJ1-4, with D uncertain. The germline gives CDR1 LGHNA, CDR2 YNFKEQ. CDR3 size: 16 residues. The germline V and J ends were trimmed by 1 base and 8 bases, with 17 bases remaining between them. CDR3 sequence reads: CASSQGESMGGEKLFF. The CDR3 bases are TGTGCCAGCAGCCAAGGGGAGTCGATGGGTGGGGAAAAACTGTTTTTT.

This clonotype was seen more than once but under ten times. This chain uses TRBV4-2 with TRBJ2-3; 8 bases are a match to TRBD1. Trimming removed 4 bases from V and 3 bases from J; junction bases left unmatched: 12. The germline V gene has CDR1 LGHNA and CDR2 YNFKEQ. The CDR3 has 17 amino acids. CDR3 sequence reads: CASSPLTIGQGTDTQYF. The DNA for the CDR3 is TGTGCCAGCAGCCCTCTGACTATAGGACAGGGAACAGATACGCAGTATTTT.

This clonotype was observed once. This chain connects TRBV29-1 to TRBJ1-2, with D hard to call. This CDR3 region has 13 residues. Trimming cost V 4 bases and J 1 base, with 10 bases left between them. Germline CDR1 is SQVTM and CDR2 is ANQGSEA. The CDR3 region has the DNA TGCAGCGTTGTGTCCCAGATTAACTATGGCTACACCTTC. It encodes CSVVSQINYGYTF. Full variable domain (remainder filled in from reference TRBV29-1 and TRBJ1-2): SAVISQKPSRDICQRGTSLTIQCQVDSQVTMMFWYRQQPGQSLTLIATANQGSEATYESGFVIDKFPISRPNLTFSTLTVSNMSPEDSSIYLCSVVSQINYGYTFGSGTRLTVV.

V is TRBV10-3 and J is TRBJ1-5, with a possible D match to TRBD1 (6 bases). The CDR3 runs 13 residues. V lost 6 bases, J lost 6 bases, and 12 bases lay in between. Germline lookup yields CDR1 ENHRY and CDR2 SYGVKD. CDR3 loop: CAIRMDSSQPQHF. CDR3 sequence (DNA): TGTGCCATCAGGATGGACAGTTCTCAGCCCCAGCATTTT.

V is TRBV5-1 and J is TRBJ2-3; D possibly matches TRBD1 or TRBD2 (5 bases each). The V gene's germline CDR1 is SGHRS and CDR2 YFSETQ. With 3 bases removed from V and 4 bases from J, the gap between germline ends came to 12 bases. This CDR3 has 14 amino acids. The CDR3 bases are TGCGCCAGCAGCTCGGCAGGGACCCCAGATACGCAGTATTTT. Its protein product is CASSSAGTPDTQYF.

This sequence joins TRBV7-9 and TRBJ1-1; D is unclear. The CDR3 is made up of 12 amino acids. V lost 3 bases and J 4 bases, leaving 6 bases between the germline ends. The V gene's germline CDR1 is SEHNR and CDR2 FQNEAQ (reference sequence). The CDR3 nucleotides are TGTGCCAGCAGCTTTCTGAGCACTGAAGCTTTCTTT. Amino acid sequence: CASSFLSTEAFF.

This clonotype showed up many times. The chain uses TRBV20-1 and TRBJ1-2; D not certain. Germline lookup yields CDR1 DFQATT and CDR2 SNEGSKA (reference sequence). The CDR3 totals 13 residues. The V and J ends lost 1 base and 4 bases respectively, with 10 bases between them. The CDR3 is CSARGSGGYGYTF. CDR3 in DNA: TGCAGTGCTAGAGGTTCGGGAGGCTATGGCTACACCTTC.

This chain links TRBV9 with TRBJ1-2; 9 bases are a match to TRBD1. Germline CDR1 reads SGDLS; CDR2 reads YYNGEE. V shed 3 bases and J 5 bases; nucleotides not matched to a gene: 8. The CDR3 extends over 15 amino acids. This CDR3 reads CASSATVQGAYGYTF. The CDR3 DNA is TGTGCCAGCAGCGCTACTGTACAGGGGGCGTATGGCTACACCTTC.

About this clonotype itself: The junction and the germline gene differ at one end; a read error may be behind it. This chain links TRBV7-9 with TRBJ1-2; 7 bases agree with TRBD1. Germline CDR1 reads SEHNR; CDR2 reads FQNEAQ (reference sequence). This CDR3 has 19 residues. CDR3 coding DNA: TGTGCCAGCATCTTAGCCCCCTTACAGGGGCGCTTAGTGCGCGATGGCTACACCTTC. It specifies CASILAPLQGRLVRDGYTF.

This clonotype was counted between two and nine times. The chain links TRBV12-3 or TRBV12-4 to TRBJ2-1; TRBD2 might be the D (5 bases). The length of the CDR3 is 15 residues. V lost 6 bases and J 3 bases, leaving 15 bases between the germline ends. The CDR3 DNA reads as TGTGCCAGCAGCCCCGAGGGAATCTTCTACAATGAGCAGTTCTTC. Its protein product is CASSPEGIFYNEQFF.

V usage is TRBV5-1 and J usage is TRBJ2-5, with D perhaps TRBD1 or TRBD2 (5 bases each). Trimming took 4 bases from V and 4 from J, leaving 23 bases between them. Germline-derived CDR1 and CDR2 are SGHRS and YFSETQ. The CDR3 consists of 17 residues. CDR3 in DNA: TGCGCCAGCAGCGGAACTCTACGGAGTGGGACGGCAGAGACCCAGTACTTC. Translating it yields CASSGTLRSGTAETQYF.

Remarks on this clonotype: The germline gene is not matched at one end of the junction; a read error may be the cause. The V and J genes are TRBV4-3 and TRBJ1-1, with 8 bases matching TRBD1. The CDR3 extends over 14 amino acids. CDR1 is LGHNA and CDR2 is YSLEER in the germline V gene. As DNA, the CDR3 is TGCACCAGCAGCCAAGATACAGGGGGCACTGAAGCTTTCTTT. It is translated as CTSSQDTGGTEAFF.

The CDR3 DNA sequence: TGTGCCAGCAGCCGTTTAGAAGGGGGTCTAACTGGCTATGGCTACACCTTC. Its translation is CASSRLEGGLTGYGYTF. J is TRBJ1-2 and V is TRBV4-2; maybe TRBD1 (6 bases). Germline CDR1 is LGHNA and CDR2 is YNFKEQ. Trimming took off 4 bases at V and 4 bases at J, with 22 bases between the two ends. This CDR3 is built from 17 residues.

This clonotype was seen only a few times. The chain couples TRBV4-1 to TRBJ1-1; TRBD1 matches 9 bases. Germline V gene lookup returns CDR1 MGHRA and CDR2 YSYEKL. The V gene end was trimmed by 3 bases and the J gene end by 6 bases; junction bases not matched to a gene: 11. The CDR3 runs to 16 residues. The CDR3 here is CASSHYRDRDRAEAFF. CDR3 coding DNA: TGCGCCAGCAGCCATTATCGGGACAGGGATAGGGCTGAAGCTTTCTTT.

This clonotype was seen many times. The chain recombines TRBV20-1 with TRBJ2-3; the match to TRBD2 covers 9 bases. CDR1 DFQATT and CDR2 SNEGSKA come from the germline V gene (reference sequence). The CDR3 length is 15 residues. The trim removed 3 bases at V and 5 bases at J, leaving 9 bases unmatched. CDR3 region: CSARRASGAEDTQYF. CDR3 nucleotides: TGCAGTGCTAGGAGGGCTAGCGGGGCTGAAGATACGCAGTATTTT.

The V call is TRBV6-2 or TRBV6-3, the J call TRBJ1-1; no clear D gene. Germline V gene lookup returns CDR1 MNHEY and CDR2 SVGEGT. The V end was cut by 2 bases, the J end by 5 bases, with 9 bases between. CDR3 size: 13 residues. The CDR3 sequence: CASSYKGLTEAFF. The DNA for the CDR3 is TGTGCCAGCAGTTACAAGGGATTGACTGAAGCTTTCTTT.

The CDR3, as DNA: TGTGCCAGCATGCAGACAGGGGATCCACCCCTCCACTTT. Its translation is CASMQTGDPPLHF. The chain has TRBV2 and TRBJ1-6; 8 nucleotides match TRBD1. The CDR3 has 13 amino acids. V lost 7 bases, J lost 11 bases, and 7 bases stayed unmatched. Looked up from germline, CDR1 is SNHLY and CDR2 is FYNNEI.

This clonotype was counted between two and nine times. The chain joins TRBV10-3 to TRBJ1-4; D unresolved. Germline V CDR1 and CDR2: ENHRY, SYGVKD. This CDR3 is 15 amino acids long. V was trimmed by 6 bases and J by 0 bases, leaving 11 bases between them. Here the CDR3 DNA reads TGTGCCATCAGATCATCGGATGCAACTAATGAAAAACTGTTTTTT. As protein: CAIRSSDATNEKLFF.

The V gene is TRBV20-1, the J gene TRBJ2-3; no firm D call. The CDR3 totals 12 residues. Trimming shortened V by 6 bases and J by 2 bases, and 9 bases separated the two germline ends. In germline, CDR1 is DFQATT, CDR2 SNEGSKA (reference sequence). CDR3: CSARSYTDTQYF. DNA of the CDR3: TGCAGTGCCAGGTCCTACACAGATACGCAGTATTTT.